The 29 T cell receptor beta chains reported below all come from one sample, sequenced in a study of blood T cell repertoires in COVID-19. Only in-frame clones appear in the TCRdb table, and some are missing; sequencing was by immunoSEQ multiplex PCR. The sample has tens of thousands of clones, roughly nine tenths seen once. Input material: peripheral blood. Receptors were obtained from a human donor in a cohort sampled during active COVID-19.

A few counts support this clone. The chain recombines TRBV5-1 with TRBJ2-1; TRBD1 matches at 7 bases. Germline CDR1 SGHRS, CDR2 YFSETQ. Trimming at V came to 4 bases and at J to 5 bases, leaving 9 bases not matched to a gene. This CDR3 is built from 15 residues. CDR3 amino acids: CASSTRQGPDNEQFF. The CDR3, as DNA: TGCGCCAGCAGCACCAGACAGGGACCGGACAATGAGCAGTTCTTC.

V is TRBV20-1 and J is TRBJ2-4; D remains unclear. The V end was cut by 3 bases, the J end by 2 bases, with 8 bases between. The CDR3 length is 13 residues. Germline-derived CDR1 and CDR2 are DFQATT and SNEGSKA (reference sequence). The CDR3 DNA sequence: TGCAGTGCTAGTGGGCAGACCAAAAACATTCAGTACTTC. It specifies CSASGQTKNIQYF.

The chain links TRBV30 to TRBJ2-7; 12 bases are shared with TRBD2. V shed 5 bases, J shed 5 bases, and the junction held 10 bases outside the gene matches. Germline V lookup: CDR1 GTSNPN, CDR2 SVGIG (reference sequence). This CDR3 is built from 15 residues. In nucleotides, the CDR3 is TGTGCCTGGGACTTATCACTAGCGGGAGGTAACGAGCAGTACTTC. Translation gives CAWDLSLAGGNEQYF.

This chain uses TRBV7-3 with TRBJ2-5, with 8 bases lining up with TRBD2. There are 13 residues in the CDR3. Germline values: CDR1 SGHTA, CDR2 FQGTGA. V shed 5 bases and J 5 bases; nucleotides not matched to a gene: 4. The DNA for the CDR3 is TGTGCCAGCAGCCTGGGACTAGAGGAGACCCAGTACTTC. It codes for CASSLGLEETQYF.

This clone came up a few times. V and J are TRBV4-2 and TRBJ1-2, with TRBD1 matching over 8 bases. Germline V gene sequence: CDR1 LGHNA, CDR2 YNFKEQ. This CDR3 region has 12 residues. Trimming took 4 bases from V and 7 from J; bases not matched to a gene: 2. CDR3 DNA sequence: TGTGCCAGCAGCCCGACAGGGGTTGGCTACACCTTC. Its protein product is CASSPTGVGYTF.

The chain recombines TRBV7-3 with TRBJ2-1, with D perhaps TRBD2 (6 bases). V gave up 3 bases and J gave up 4 bases, with 13 bases separating them. From germline, CDR1 is SGHTA and CDR2 FQGTGA. This CDR3 is 15 amino acids long. The CDR3, as DNA: TGTGCCAGCAGCTTCGCCGGGAGAGAGTACAATGAGCAGTTCTTC. Its translation is CASSFAGREYNEQFF.

This chain uses TRBV3-1 (or the pseudogene TRBV3-2) with TRBJ1-4; possible D gene TRBD1, 5 bases. CDR3 length: 13 residues. The germline CDR1 and CDR2 sequences are LGHDT and YNNKEL (reference sequence). V lost 6 bases and J lost 4, with 9 bases in between. The CDR3 region has the DNA TGTGCCAGCAGTTACAGGCGTAATGAAAAACTGTTTTTT. This translates into CASSYRRNEKLFF.

This chain uses TRBV30 with TRBJ1-5; D is undetermined. The CDR3 sequence is 15 residues long. Trimming pared 5 bases from V and 2 bases from J, leaving 16 bases between. The germline CDR1 and CDR2 sequences are GTSNPN and SVGIG (reference sequence). The CDR3 protein is CAWPPKFQGNQPQHF. In nucleotides, the CDR3 is TGTGCCTGGCCTCCAAAATTTCAGGGCAATCAGCCCCAGCATTTT.

The chain employs TRBV11-3 and TRBJ2-5, with D uncertain. Germline V gene data show CDR1 as SGHNT and CDR2 as YENEEA. The V end lost 2 bases, the J end lost 5 bases, and 9 bases lay between the germline ends. The CDR3 runs 13 residues. The CDR3 region has the DNA TGTGCCAGCAGCTTATTCTCGGTGGAGACCCAGTACTTC. Its translation: CASSLFSVETQYF.

This chain connects TRBV2 to TRBJ1-1; D might be TRBD1 (6 bases). The germline V and J ends were trimmed by 6 bases and 2 bases, with 13 bases remaining between them. Germline CDR1 and CDR2: SNHLY and FYNNEI. This CDR3 comprises 14 residues. The CDR3 sequence: CASRAGQLNTEAFF. As DNA, the CDR3 is TGTGCCAGCAGAGCGGGACAACTTAACACTGAAGCTTTCTTT.

The chain couples TRBV11-2 to TRBJ2-1, with 9 bases matching TRBD1. V was pared by 2 bases and J by 2 bases, with 1 base of the junction left unmatched. The CDR3 is 15 amino acids. The germline CDR1 and CDR2 sequences are SGHAT and FQNNGV. The CDR3 spells CASSLWTGAYNEQFF. Written as DNA, the CDR3 is TGTGCCAGCAGCTTATGGACAGGGGCCTACAATGAGCAGTTCTTC.

The CDR3 nucleotides are TGTGCCAGTAGGGAGGGAGGGAGCGTGGCCAATGAGCAGTTCTTC. Translating gives CASREGGSVANEQFF. J is TRBJ2-1 and V is TRBV19; TRBD2 aligns across 7 bases. CDR3 length: 15 residues. V lost 6 bases to trimming and J lost 6 bases; unmatched junction nucleotides: 11. CDR1 is LNHDA, CDR2 SQIVND, per germline (reference sequence).

The chain recombines TRBV9 with TRBJ2-1; D not certain. In germline, CDR1 is SGDLS, CDR2 YYNGEE. This CDR3 has 13 amino acids. V was clipped by 1 base and J by 4 bases, with 6 bases between them. CDR3 sequence reads: CASSVHTYNEQFF. The DNA for the CDR3 is TGTGCCAGCAGCGTACACACATACAATGAGCAGTTCTTC.

This chain joins TRBV2 and TRBJ2-5; 8 nucleotides align to TRBD1. V trimming: 8 bases; J trimming: 5 bases; junction bases outside the gene matches: 4. Germline CDR1 and CDR2: SNHLY and FYNNEI. The CDR3 contains 12 residues. CDR3 amino acids: CASWDRMETQYF. The DNA of the CDR3 is TGTGCCAGCTGGGACAGGATGGAGACCCAGTACTTC.

The chain is built from TRBV7-2 and TRBJ2-2, with 9 nucleotides matching TRBD1. J was trimmed by 7 bases and V by 4 bases; bases with no gene match: 4. CDR1 is SGHTA, CDR2 FQGNSA, per germline. This CDR3 contains 14 residues. CDR3 in amino acids: CASSSGQGYGELFF. CDR3 nucleotide sequence: TGTGCCAGCAGCTCGGGACAGGGCTACGGGGAGCTGTTTTTT.

The chain links TRBV4-2 to TRBJ2-5, with 14 bases lining up with TRBD2. Germline-derived CDR1 and CDR2 are LGHNA and YNFKEQ. The V segment lost 1 base and the J segment 2 bases; nucleotides outside the gene matches: 12. This CDR3 region has 20 residues. CDR3 region: CASSQVVTSGRALKQETQYF. Written as DNA, the CDR3 is TGTGCCAGCAGCCAAGTCGTGACTAGCGGGAGGGCCCTGAAACAAGAGACCCAGTACTTC.

This clone was seen just once. The chain employs TRBV28 and TRBJ1-5, with D possibly matching TRBD1 (6 bases). The CDR3 has 14 amino acids. Germline loops: CDR1 MDHEN, CDR2 SYDVKM. The ends were cut back, 7 bases at V and 7 bases at J, with 17 bases in the middle. CDR3 DNA: TGTGCCAGCATTGAGGGAGGGGGGGTACAGCCCCAGCATTTT. It translates to CASIEGGGVQPQHF.

The chain joins TRBV9 to TRBJ2-3; 8 nucleotides agree with TRBD1. This CDR3 contains 19 residues. V trimming: 3 bases; J trimming: 6 bases; junction bases outside the gene matches: 21. Germline-derived CDR1 and CDR2 are SGDLS and YYNGEE. CDR3 sequence reads: CASSATSEGWGQALDTQYF. The CDR3 DNA reads TGTGCCAGCAGCGCTACCTCAGAAGGGTGGGGACAGGCCTTGGATACGCAGTATTTT.

V is TRBV28 and J is TRBJ1-1; 8 nucleotides agree with TRBD1. Germline V gives CDR1 MDHEN, CDR2 SYDVKM. The CDR3 runs to 13 residues. Losses at the gene ends were 6 bases for V and 4 bases for J; bases not matched to a gene: 4. In DNA, the CDR3 is TGTGCCAGCAGGTTTACAGGGGGCACTGAAGCTTTCTTT. It encodes CASRFTGGTEAFF.

The chain has TRBV18 and TRBJ2-3; TRBD2 aligns across 8 bases. This CDR3 is 15 amino acids long. With 3 bases clipped from V and 5 bases from J, the junction kept 7 bases outside the gene matches. Germline values: CDR1 KGHSH, CDR2 LQKENI. The CDR3 here is CASSPYGGRLDTQYF. CDR3 in DNA: TGTGCCAGCTCACCTTATGGCGGGAGGCTAGATACGCAGTATTTT.

CDR3 coding DNA: TGTGCCAGCAGCCAAGAAGCGGGAGGGTACAATGAGCAGTTCTTC. Residues: CASSQEAGGYNEQFF. The chain employs TRBV4-2 and TRBJ2-1, with TRBD2 identical over 10 bases. Per germline, CDR1 LGHNA and CDR2 YNFKEQ. Trimming removed 0 bases from V and 4 bases from J; junction bases left unmatched: 0. The CDR3 consists of 15 residues.

This clone was picked up a small number of times. The V and J genes are TRBV2 and TRBJ1-4, with D maybe TRBD1 (5 bases). Trimming left V 7 bases short and J 7 bases short, with 16 bases between. The CDR3 is 14 residues long. CDR1 and CDR2 (germline): SNHLY, FYNNEI. This CDR3 is CASNLKGRVEKLFF. The CDR3 coding sequence is TGTGCCAGCAATTTGAAGGGGCGAGTTGAAAAACTGTTTTTT.

This sequence joins TRBV7-6 and TRBJ2-1; D is uncertain. Germline CDR1 SGHVS, CDR2 FNYEAQ. Trimming left V 4 bases short and J 1 base short, with 5 bases between. There are 13 residues in the CDR3. The CDR3 DNA sequence: TGTGCCAGCAGCTCTAGGTCCTACAATGAGCAGTTCTTC. It translates to CASSSRSYNEQFF.

This clone was counted a single time. The chain's CDR3 is CSVWAWNTEAFF. CDR3 DNA: TGCAGCGTTTGGGCCTGGAACACTGAAGCTTTCTTT. The chain is built from TRBV29-1 and TRBJ1-1, with D uncertain. Trimming removed 5 bases at V and 1 base at J, with 8 bases between. Germline values: CDR1 SQVTM, CDR2 ANQGSEA. The CDR3 covers 12 residues. The entire variable domain, with the rest obtained from reference TRBV29-1 and TRBJ1-1, is as follows: SAVISQKPSRDICQRGTSLTIQCQVDSQVTMMFWYRQQPGQSLTLIATANQGSEATYESGFVIDKFPISRPNLTFSTLTVSNMSPEDSSIYLCSVWAWNTEAFFGQGTRLTVV.

This rearrangement joins TRBV24-1 to TRBJ2-1; D ambiguous. V gave up 0 bases and J gave up 0 bases, with 8 bases separating them. CDR1 is KGHDR, CDR2 SFDVKD, per germline. The CDR3 has 16 amino acids. CDR3 amino acids: CATSDLHPGSYNEQFF. The CDR3 region has the DNA TGTGCCACCAGTGATTTGCACCCAGGCTCCTACAATGAGCAGTTCTTC.

The chain joins TRBV19 to TRBJ1-5; D unclear. Trimming shortened V by 3 bases and J by 4 bases, and 10 bases separated the two germline ends. The CDR3 consists of 14 residues. CDR1 LNHDA and CDR2 SQIVND come from the germline V gene (reference sequence). CDR3 amino acids: CASSISPGNQPQHF. Written as DNA, the CDR3 is TGTGCCAGTAGTATCAGTCCAGGTAATCAGCCCCAGCATTTT.

The CDR3 is CASSLGRRMDTEAFF. The CDR3 DNA reads TGTGCCAGCAGTTTAGGGCGGAGGATGGACACTGAAGCTTTCTTT. The V and J genes are TRBV28 and TRBJ1-1, with D unresolved. The CDR3 loop spans 15 amino acids. Germline lookup yields CDR1 MDHEN and CDR2 SYDVKM. V lost 2 bases, J lost 3 bases, and 13 bases lay in between.

The chain uses TRBV3-1 (or the pseudogene TRBV3-2) and TRBJ2-1; TRBD1 is a possible D gene (6 bases). The CDR3 spans 15 residues. Germline V CDR1 and CDR2: LGHDT, YNNKEL (reference sequence). V lost 2 bases and J lost 8, with 16 bases in between. In nucleotides, the CDR3 is TGTGCCAGCAGCCAAAGACCACAGGGTCCGGATGAGCAGTTCTTC. Translation: CASSQRPQGPDEQFF.

CDR3 sequence reads: CASSLGLAEFYEQYF. CDR3 bases: TGTGCCAGCAGCCTTGGACTAGCGGAGTTCTACGAGCAGTACTTC. This rearrangement joins TRBV3-1 (or the pseudogene TRBV3-2) to TRBJ2-7; TRBD2 matches 10 bases. Germline CDR1 LGHDT, CDR2 YNNKEL (reference sequence). The junction had 6 bases not matched to a gene; V was cut back by 4 bases and J by 3 bases. The CDR3 has 15 residues.